This entry is about one TCR beta chain. Only one count was recorded for this clone. No antigen is known for it. Base qualities are not provided; no much larger clone lies one nucleotide away. The data belong to a study of blood T cell repertoires in COVID-19 (dated by TCRdb to about 2020). Broadly, across the study: Samples covering the acute and convalescent phases of COVID-19 were provided by collaborators in the United States, Italy and Spain. HLA class I and class II types, where available, came from metadata supplied by the sample provider rather than from assay-based typing. The repertoires were released in a freely available public database meant as a resource for research on the immune response to SARS-CoV-2. The samples were drawn from the first 160 participants of the ongoing ImmuneRACE study and from some 1,300 subjects provided by 6 global collaborators. A de-identified subject ID, COVID-19 status, age in years and sex were almost always included in the sample metadata. The material from the prospective study consisted of cDNA or gDNA derived from T cells, B-cell-depleted T cells, or PBMCs. Deeply sampled blood TCRbeta repertoires from subjects exposed to, actively infected with, or recovered from COVID-19 were included in the dataset. Results and caveats for the whole study, not just this receptor: How much clinical and demographic metadata was included differed by source and by participant, and the metadata was provided uncurated.

Each collaborating institution followed its own protocols to collect whole blood in K2EDTA tubes. For TCRbeta analysis, collaborators shipped samples in one of three forms: frozen whole blood, isolated PBMCs, or DNA extracted from either of those sample types. TCRbeta CDR3 regions were amplified from genomic DNA by means of the immunoSEQ Assay, a bias-controlled multiplex PCR. In the source study's methods: Nucleated cell counts per sample were estimated from amplification of reference gene primers within the assay. To quantify the absolute abundance of each unique TCRbeta CDR3 rearrangement, sequence reads were collapsed and filtered. For each sample, productive Simpson clonality was calculated as the square root of Simpson's diversity index across productive rearrangements. What TCRdb holds here is the immuneACCESS table cut down to in-frame rearrangements. Part of the clones is not present; checked against another copy, under half of the missing clones reflect an unresolved V gene, and the others are unexplained. For V, J and clone size, that table is used; D and trimming come from the DNA. Present in this sample are around 180,000 clones, under 80% of which were seen just once. About 3% of the sample goes to the ten largest clones.

The CDR3 runs 18 residues from the cysteine to the phenylalanine. Only the CDR3 portion is preserved as DNA: 54 bases, with reading frame beginning at the first base. CDR1 and CDR2, per the germline V gene (reference sequence), are LGHDT and YNNKEL. Relative to germline, V is 1 base shorter and J is 1 base shorter, with 17 bases between their ends. The chain links TRBV3-1 (or the pseudogene TRBV3-2) with TRBJ2-1; perhaps TRBD2 is the D gene, with 6 bases matching. The sequence was obtained from a woman older than 75 with acute or convalescent COVID-19. The sequenced sample was peripheral blood. CDR3 protein: CASSQVPSGLGSYNEQFF. The nucleotide sequence reads TGTGCCAGCAGCCAAGTCCCGTCGGGACTCGGGTCCTACAATGAGCAGTTCTTC.